These 22 T cell receptor beta chains originate from one sample sequenced in a study of beta chain features in type 1 diabetes. Since all of the isolated RNA was reverse transcribed, expressed TCRB transcripts were what got sequenced. The protocol was immunoSEQ multiplex PCR, while the TCRdb copy is restricted to in-frame clones and leaves out a portion. This table holds hundreds of thousands of clones, about 14% found once. The sequencing sample was made of naive CD4+ T cells from blood. The receptors were gathered from a man aged 18 to 35 in good health.

The rearrangement joins TRBV4-1 to TRBJ1-3; D remains unclear. Germline loops: CDR1 MGHRA, CDR2 YSYEKL. Trimming cost V 0 bases and J 1 base, with 19 bases left between them. This CDR3 region has 19 residues. The CDR3 loop reads CASSQEGPGSYFSGNTIYF. The CDR3 coding sequence is TGCGCCAGCAGCCAAGAGGGTCCTGGCAGCTACTTTTCTGGAAACACCATATATTTT.

This clone was observed a handful of times. CDR3 region: CAISDGQYEQYF. CDR3 coding DNA: TGTGCCATCAGTGACGGACAGTACGAGCAGTACTTC. The J gene is TRBJ2-7, the V gene TRBV10-3; D possibly corresponds to TRBD1 (6 bases). The V and J ends lost 3 bases and 4 bases respectively, with 7 bases between them. The germline V gene has CDR1 ENHRY and CDR2 SYGVKD. The CDR3 is 12 amino acids.

The chain combines TRBV2 with TRBJ2-7; 7 positions match TRBD1. Losses at the gene ends were 3 bases for V and 4 bases for J; bases not matched to a gene: 0. CDR1 is SNHLY, CDR2 FYNNEI, per germline. The CDR3 runs to 12 residues. CDR3 bases: TGTGCCAGCAGTGAGGACAGGTACGAGCAGTACTTC. Translated, it gives CASSEDRYEQYF.

The V gene is TRBV7-3, the J gene TRBJ2-1; the D call may be TRBD1 or TRBD2 (6 bases each). Germline CDR1 SGHTA, CDR2 FQGTGA. Trimming shortened V by 6 bases and J by 4 bases, and 10 bases separated the two germline ends. There are 13 residues in the CDR3. The CDR3 sequence is CASRRDIYNEQFF. The DNA for the CDR3 is TGTGCCAGCAGGCGGGACATTTACAATGAGCAGTTCTTC.

The V gene is TRBV19, the J gene TRBJ1-4; TRBD1 aligns across 8 bases. Per germline, CDR1 LNHDA and CDR2 SQIVND (reference sequence). J was trimmed by 4 bases and V by 5 bases; bases with no gene match: 3. The CDR3 spans 14 residues. The DNA for the CDR3 is TGTGCCAGTAGTCGGGACAGGTATAATGAAAAACTGTTTTTT. It encodes CASSRDRYNEKLFF.

The V call is TRBV5-1, the J call TRBJ1-3; a weak D match, TRBD1 (6 bases). The CDR3 covers 15 residues. The V gene's germline CDR1 is SGHRS and CDR2 YFSETQ. Deletions cut 4 bases from V and 4 bases from J, with 15 bases between. The CDR3 sequence is CASSPGTTLGNTIYF. DNA of the CDR3: TGCGCCAGCAGCCCAGGGACAACGCTCGGAAACACCATATATTTT.

This chain connects TRBV25-1 to TRBJ1-5, with D perhaps TRBD1 (5 bases). CDR1 is MGHDK and CDR2 is SYGVNS in the germline V gene. Trimming shortened V by 3 bases and J by 0 bases, and 12 bases separated the two germline ends. The CDR3 covers 16 residues. CDR3 loop: CASSDEGDYSNQPQHF. In nucleotides, the CDR3 is TGTGCCAGCAGTGATGAAGGGGATTATAGCAATCAGCCCCAGCATTTT.

This clone was counted a few times. This chain uses TRBV7-2 with TRBJ2-1; a weak D match, TRBD2 (7 bases). The germline V and J ends were trimmed by 5 bases and 0 bases, with 14 bases remaining between them. The CDR3 loop spans 16 amino acids. Germline lookup yields CDR1 SGHTA and CDR2 FQGNSA. The CDR3 nucleotides are TGTGCCAGCAGCGGGGGGGGCCCGAGCTCCTACAATGAGCAGTTCTTC. This gives the protein CASSGGGPSSYNEQFF.

This CDR3 reads CASSPFSTSGNYNEQFF. The CDR3 DNA sequence: TGTGCCAGCTCACCATTCTCGACTAGCGGGAATTACAATGAGCAGTTCTTC. The chain links TRBV18 to TRBJ2-1; 11 bases fit TRBD2. The CDR3 is made up of 17 amino acids. V lost 2 bases and J lost 4; bases outside the gene matches: 7. Germline V CDR1 and CDR2: KGHSH, LQKENI.

This clone was observed a handful of times. The CDR3 bases are TGCGCCAGCAGCCAGGGGGCTTACGAGCAGTACTTC. This encodes CASSQGAYEQYF. The V and J genes are TRBV4-1 and TRBJ2-7; D possibly corresponds to TRBD1 (6 bases). This CDR3 contains 12 residues. V was shortened by 3 bases and J by 4 bases, with 7 bases between the two germline ends. The germline gives CDR1 MGHRA, CDR2 YSYEKL.

This clone came up a few times. The chain combines TRBV7-9 with TRBJ1-2, with 8 bases aligning to TRBD1. This CDR3 contains 13 residues. V was pared by 5 bases and J by 3 bases, with 2 bases of the junction left unmatched. From germline, CDR1 is SEHNR and CDR2 FQNEAQ (reference sequence). DNA of the CDR3: TGTGCCAGCAGCCAGGACAGGGACTATGGCTACACCTTC. Its translation is CASSQDRDYGYTF.

The J gene is TRBJ1-2, the V gene TRBV13; the match to TRBD1 covers 7 bases. The V gene end was trimmed by 8 bases and the J gene end by 3 bases; junction bases not matched to a gene: 9. CDR1 PRHDT and CDR2 FYEKMQ come from the germline V gene (reference sequence). The CDR3 totals 14 residues. CDR3 sequence: CASEWAGGDYGYTF. Here the CDR3 DNA reads TGTGCCAGCGAATGGGCAGGGGGGGACTATGGCTACACCTTC.

This clone was seen a few times. V and J are TRBV7-2 and TRBJ2-1; 9 nucleotides agree with TRBD1. The germline gives CDR1 SGHTA, CDR2 FQGNSA. This CDR3 has 15 residues. V dropped 4 bases and J dropped 2; count of bases not matched to a gene: 3. The CDR3 protein is CASSWGQGPYNEQFF. In DNA, the CDR3 is TGTGCCAGCAGCTGGGGACAGGGCCCCTACAATGAGCAGTTCTTC. The entire variable domain, with the rest obtained from reference TRBV7-2 and TRBJ2-1, is as follows: GAGVSQSPSNKVTEKGKDVELRCDPISGHTALYWYRQSLGQGLEFLIYFQGNSAPDKSGLPSDRFSAERTGGSVSTLTIQRTQQEDSAVYLCASSWGQGPYNEQFFGPGTRLTVL.

This clone came up a few times. The gene calls are TRBV5-1 and TRBJ2-2; 7 nucleotides line up with TRBD1. The CDR3 contains 14 residues. J lost 4 bases, V lost 4 bases, and 4 bases had no gene match. Looked up from germline, CDR1 is SGHRS and CDR2 is YFSETQ. The CDR3 reads CASSLPGGTGELFF. The DNA of the CDR3 is TGCGCCAGCAGCCTGCCAGGGGGCACCGGGGAGCTGTTTTTT. The full variable domain, in which reference TRBV5-1 and TRBJ2-2 provide the parts outside the CDR3, is KAGVTQTPRYLIKTRGQQVTLSCSPISGHRSVSWYQQTPGQGLQFLFEYFSETQRNKGNFPGRFSGRQFSNSRSEMNVSTLELGDSALYLCASSLPGGTGELFFGEGSRLTVL.

The sample holds a few counts of this clone. The chain has TRBV5-1 and TRBJ1-2, with 8 positions matching TRBD1. V trimming: 0 bases; J trimming: 4 bases; junction bases outside the gene matches: 2. This CDR3 has 14 amino acids. The germline CDR1 and CDR2 sequences are SGHRS and YFSETQ. The DNA of the CDR3 is TGCGCCAGCAGCTTGGGGACAGGGCTCTATGGCTACACCTTC. Residues: CASSLGTGLYGYTF.

The chain recombines TRBV9 with TRBJ1-1; D perhaps matches TRBD1 (5 bases). The ends were cut back, 4 bases at V and 4 bases at J, with 11 bases in the middle. Germline V gives CDR1 SGDLS, CDR2 YYNGEE. The CDR3 extends over 13 amino acids. In DNA, the CDR3 is TGTGCCAGCAGCCCACGACAGCTCACTGAAGCTTTCTTT. It specifies CASSPRQLTEAFF.

This clone was seen more than once but under ten times. The genes are TRBV28 and TRBJ2-3; 8 bases are shared with TRBD2. Germline V gives CDR1 MDHEN, CDR2 SYDVKM. V was pared by 7 bases and J by 3 bases, with 9 bases of the junction left unmatched. The CDR3 runs 15 residues. This CDR3 is CASNMPGRATDTQYF. For the CDR3, the DNA is TGTGCCAGCAATATGCCCGGGAGGGCTACAGATACGCAGTATTTT.

V gene TRBV5-4 combines with J gene TRBJ1-2; 9 bases match TRBD1. The V gene's germline CDR1 is SGHNT and CDR2 YYREEE (reference sequence). The V gene end was trimmed by 6 bases and the J gene end by 6 bases; junction bases not matched to a gene: 9. The CDR3 sequence is 14 residues long. The CDR3 loop is CASKTRQGDHGYTF. The CDR3 DNA reads TGTGCCAGCAAGACTCGACAGGGGGACCATGGCTACACCTTC.

This clone was seen a few times. The CDR3 sequence is CASSLVVTQYF. The CDR3 DNA follows: TGTGCCAGCAGCTTAGTAGTGACCCAGTACTTC. The chain couples TRBV11-2 to TRBJ2-5, with no clear D. The CDR3 is 11 residues long. Trimming took off 1 base at V and 7 bases at J, with 4 bases between the two ends. Germline values: CDR1 SGHAT, CDR2 FQNNGV.

This clone was observed a handful of times. J is TRBJ2-7 and V is TRBV23-1; the match to TRBD1 covers 8 bases. TRBV23-1 has ORF status, its function being uncertain. V was clipped by 4 bases and J by 1 base; unmatched bases: 12. This CDR3 has 17 amino acids. The CDR3 spells CASSPPPLRDRSYEQYF. The CDR3 bases are TGCGCCAGCAGTCCTCCCCCCCTACGGGACAGGTCCTACGAGCAGTACTTC.

In this sample, this clone turned up a few times. CDR3 sequence reads: CASSLGGPYEQYF. The CDR3 coding sequence is TGTGCCAGCAGCTTAGGGGGACCTTACGAGCAGTACTTC. The chain carries TRBV7-9 and TRBJ2-7; tentatively, D is TRBD1 or TRBD2 (5 bases each). The V end was cut by 1 base, the J end by 4 bases, with 8 bases between. The CDR3 runs 13 residues. CDR1 is SEHNR, CDR2 FQNEAQ, per germline (reference sequence).

This clone was detected a few times. The chain links TRBV27 to TRBJ1-1, with TRBD1 identical over 7 bases. The CDR3 is 15 residues long. From germline, CDR1 is MNHEY and CDR2 SMNVEV (reference sequence). V trimming: 3 bases; J trimming: 5 bases; junction bases outside the gene matches: 9. The CDR3 sequence: CASSFIGGAKTEAFF. The CDR3 bases are TGTGCCAGCAGTTTCATAGGGGGCGCAAAAACTGAAGCTTTCTTT.